This T cell receptor beta chain was found in a study of OX40 agonist ivuxolimab in advanced cancers. Study-wide context: With ivuxolimab, an agonistic anti-OX40 (CD134) antibody, patients were treated. Two cutaneous melanoma patients and one hepatocellular carcinoma patient, three in all, had partial responses. Every patient in dose escalation had hepatocellular carcinoma, melanoma, renal cell or head and neck cancer.

The CDR3 loop spans 16 amino acids. V was cut by 4 bases and J by 1 base, with 14 bases left in between. Germline V CDR1 and CDR2: SGDLS, YYNGEE. The table came from immunoSEQ multiplex PCR; TCRdb's copy has only in-frame clones and leaves some out. The sample yields about 80,000 clones, about nine tenths seen once. A note on this clone: The target antigen is unknown.

Notes on the study in general: The study observed clonal expansion of CD4+ and CD8+ blood T cells by week 6 at 0.1 to 3.0 mg/kg.

The sequence was obtained from an adult with an advanced solid tumor such as melanoma, head and neck, liver or kidney cancer. The starting material was CD4+ or CD8+ T cells sorted from blood, obtained in a trial of the OX40 agonist ivuxolimab. This rearrangement joins TRBV9 to TRBJ2-2, with D unresolved. DNA of the CDR3: TGTGCCAGCAGCCCTTCGAACAGTTTGAACACCGGGGAGCTGTTTTTT. Its translation: CASSPSNSLNTGELFF.